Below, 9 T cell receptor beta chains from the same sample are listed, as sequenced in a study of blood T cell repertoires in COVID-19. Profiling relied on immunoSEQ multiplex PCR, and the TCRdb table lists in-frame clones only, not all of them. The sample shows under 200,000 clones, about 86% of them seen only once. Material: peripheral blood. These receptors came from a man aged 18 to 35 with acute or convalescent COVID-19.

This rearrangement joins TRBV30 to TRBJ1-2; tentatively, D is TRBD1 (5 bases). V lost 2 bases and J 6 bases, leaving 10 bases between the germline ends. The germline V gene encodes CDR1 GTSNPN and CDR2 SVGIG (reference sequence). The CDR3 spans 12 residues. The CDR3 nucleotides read TGTGCCTGGAGTTTACAGGCTGATGGCTACACCTTC. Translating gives CAWSLQADGYTF.

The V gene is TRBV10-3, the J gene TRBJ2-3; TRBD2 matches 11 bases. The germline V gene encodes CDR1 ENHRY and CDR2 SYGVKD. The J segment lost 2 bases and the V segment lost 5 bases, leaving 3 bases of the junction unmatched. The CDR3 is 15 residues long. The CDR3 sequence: CAISRSGGATDTQYF. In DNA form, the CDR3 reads TGTGCCATCAGTCGTAGCGGGGGGGCCACAGATACGCAGTATTTT.

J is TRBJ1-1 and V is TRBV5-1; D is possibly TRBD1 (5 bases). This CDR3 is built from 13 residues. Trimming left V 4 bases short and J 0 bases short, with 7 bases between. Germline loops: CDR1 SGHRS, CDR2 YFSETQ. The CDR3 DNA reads TGCGCCAGCAGCATGACAGTGAACACTGAAGCTTTCTTT. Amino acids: CASSMTVNTEAFF.

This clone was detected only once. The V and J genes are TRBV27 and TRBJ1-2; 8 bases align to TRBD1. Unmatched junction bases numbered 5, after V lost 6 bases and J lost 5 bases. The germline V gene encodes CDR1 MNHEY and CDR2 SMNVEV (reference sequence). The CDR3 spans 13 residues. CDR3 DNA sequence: TGTGCCAGCAGGGACAGGGCCGCTTATGGCTACACCTTC. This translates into CASRDRAAYGYTF.

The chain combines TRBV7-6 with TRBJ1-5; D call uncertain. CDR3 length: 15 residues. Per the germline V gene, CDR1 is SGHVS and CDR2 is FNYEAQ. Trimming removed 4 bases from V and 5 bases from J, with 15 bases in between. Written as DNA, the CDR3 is TGTGCCAGCAGCTCGTTCCCCGGGGTCGATCAGCCCCAGCATTTT. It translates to CASSSFPGVDQPQHF.

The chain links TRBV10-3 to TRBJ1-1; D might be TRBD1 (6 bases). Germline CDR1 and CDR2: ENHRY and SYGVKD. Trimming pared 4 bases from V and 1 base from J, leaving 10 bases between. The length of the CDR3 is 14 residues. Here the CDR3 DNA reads TGTGCCATCAGTGCGGACAGTCAGAACACTGAAGCTTTCTTT. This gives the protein CAISADSQNTEAFF.

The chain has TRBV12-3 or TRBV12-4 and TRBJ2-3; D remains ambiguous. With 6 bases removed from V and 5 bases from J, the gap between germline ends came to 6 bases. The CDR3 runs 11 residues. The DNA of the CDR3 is TGTGCCAGCAGGTCAGAAGATACGCAGTATTTT. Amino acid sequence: CASRSEDTQYF.

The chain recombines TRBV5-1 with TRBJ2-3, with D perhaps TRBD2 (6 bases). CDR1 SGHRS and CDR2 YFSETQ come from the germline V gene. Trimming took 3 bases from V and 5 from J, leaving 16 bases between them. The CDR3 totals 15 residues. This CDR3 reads CASSSQSNSGDTQYF. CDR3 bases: TGCGCCAGCAGCTCACAATCTAATAGCGGAGATACGCAGTATTTT. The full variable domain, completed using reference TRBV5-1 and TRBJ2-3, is KAGVTQTPRYLIKTRGQQVTLSCSPISGHRSVSWYQQTPGQGLQFLFEYFSETQRNKGNFPGRFSGRQFSNSRSEMNVSTLELGDSALYLCASSSQSNSGDTQYFGPGTRLTVL.

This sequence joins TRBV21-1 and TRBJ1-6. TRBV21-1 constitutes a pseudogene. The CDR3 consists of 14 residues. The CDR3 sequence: CASPKSSYNSPLHF. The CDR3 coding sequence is TGTGCCAGCCCCAAGAGCTCCTATAATTCACCCCTCCACTTT.